The present TCR beta chain was sequenced within a study of cytomegalovirus exposure and HLA in healthy donors. Study conclusions and caveats: Segments of the TCR beta V type were, in most cases, productive about 90% or about 30% of the time in an earlier analysis. Common viral pathogens (according to a later analysis) appeared linked to several of the most significant clusters. There were a few CMV-associated chains whose specificity for CMV antigens was confirmed in vitro. Solely CMV serostatus was available to characterize immune exposure.

13 Jbeta primers and 60 Vbeta primers were used for the PCR. Method: immunoSEQ multiplex PCR; TCRdb's copy keeps in-frame clones and lacks some. The sample has 170,000 or so clones, 75% to 85% seen once; the top ten hold around 6%. With respect to this clone: The antigen remains unidentified.

The germline V gene encodes CDR1 GTSNPN and CDR2 SVGIG (reference sequence). The CDR3 is 18 residues long. Trimming took 1 base from V and 0 from J, leaving 19 bases between them. The TCR was taken from a man aged 50 to 60 in good health and CMV-seropositive. V is TRBV30 and J is TRBJ1-3; D possibly corresponds to TRBD1 (5 bases). Source material: PBMCs. CDR3 sequence (DNA): TGTGCCTGGAGTGGGCGGGACCGAGGTTATTCCTCTGGAAACACCATATATTTT. This codes for CAWSGRDRGYSSGNTIYF.